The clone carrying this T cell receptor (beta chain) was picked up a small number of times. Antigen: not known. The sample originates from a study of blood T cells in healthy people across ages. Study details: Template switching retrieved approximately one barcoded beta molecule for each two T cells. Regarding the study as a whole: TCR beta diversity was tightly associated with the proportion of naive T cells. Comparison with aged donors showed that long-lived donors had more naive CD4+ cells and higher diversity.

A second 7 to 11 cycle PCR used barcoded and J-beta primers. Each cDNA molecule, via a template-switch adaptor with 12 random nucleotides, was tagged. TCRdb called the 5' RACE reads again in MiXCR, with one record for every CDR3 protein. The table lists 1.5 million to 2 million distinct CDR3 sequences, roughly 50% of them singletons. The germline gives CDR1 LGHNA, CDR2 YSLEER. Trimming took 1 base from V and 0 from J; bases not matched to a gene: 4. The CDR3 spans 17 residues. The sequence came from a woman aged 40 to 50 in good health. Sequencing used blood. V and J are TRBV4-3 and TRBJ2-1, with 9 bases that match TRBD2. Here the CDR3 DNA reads TGCGCCAGCAGCCAAGTCAGCGGGGGGACCTCCTACAATGAGCAGTTCTTC. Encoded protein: CASSQVSGGTSYNEQFF.